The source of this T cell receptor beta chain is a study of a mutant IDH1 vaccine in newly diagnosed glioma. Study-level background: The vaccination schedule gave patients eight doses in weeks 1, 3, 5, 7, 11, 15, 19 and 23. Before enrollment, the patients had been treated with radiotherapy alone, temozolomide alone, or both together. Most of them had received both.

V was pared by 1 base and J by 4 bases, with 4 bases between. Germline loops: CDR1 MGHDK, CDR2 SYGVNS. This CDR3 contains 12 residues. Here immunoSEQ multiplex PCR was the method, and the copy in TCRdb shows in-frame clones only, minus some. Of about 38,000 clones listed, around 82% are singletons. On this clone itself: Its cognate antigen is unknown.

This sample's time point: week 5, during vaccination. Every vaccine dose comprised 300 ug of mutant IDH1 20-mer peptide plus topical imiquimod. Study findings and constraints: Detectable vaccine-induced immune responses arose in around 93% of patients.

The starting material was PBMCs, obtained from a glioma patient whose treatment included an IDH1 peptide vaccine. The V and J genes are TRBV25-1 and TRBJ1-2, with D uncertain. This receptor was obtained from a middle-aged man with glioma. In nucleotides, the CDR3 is TGTGCCAGCAGTGAATTTGGCTATGGCTACACCTTC. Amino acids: CASSEFGYGYTF.